The present TCR beta chain was sequenced within a study of blood T cell repertoires in COVID-19. Study-wide background: Acute and convalescent COVID-19 specimens originated in the United States, Italy and Spain. In each case, the material was cDNA or gDNA derived from T cells, B-cell-depleted T cells, or PBMCs.

Original methodology: From reference gene primer amplification, estimates of nucleated cell counts were derived. The data were produced by immunoSEQ multiplex PCR, yet TCRdb's version contains in-frame clones alone and is incomplete. V, J and clone size are taken as reported in that table, and D and trimming were inferred from the DNA itself. The sample includes 55,000 to 75,000 clones, approximately 89% seen only once; the top ten take approximately 1.5%. As concerns this clone: Other nucleotide sequences in the sample specify the same CDR3.

The germline V gene has CDR1 SNHLY and CDR2 FYNNEI. The CDR3 length is 14 residues. V lost 1 base and J lost 5, with 9 bases in between. The chain uses TRBV2 and TRBJ1-5; D is unclear. This TCR derives from a man between 60 and 75 years old with acute or convalescent COVID-19. Sample: peripheral blood. This CDR3 is CASSEDLRYQPQHF. The CDR3 DNA is TGTGCCAGCAGTGAAGACCTCCGGTATCAGCCCCAGCATTTT.